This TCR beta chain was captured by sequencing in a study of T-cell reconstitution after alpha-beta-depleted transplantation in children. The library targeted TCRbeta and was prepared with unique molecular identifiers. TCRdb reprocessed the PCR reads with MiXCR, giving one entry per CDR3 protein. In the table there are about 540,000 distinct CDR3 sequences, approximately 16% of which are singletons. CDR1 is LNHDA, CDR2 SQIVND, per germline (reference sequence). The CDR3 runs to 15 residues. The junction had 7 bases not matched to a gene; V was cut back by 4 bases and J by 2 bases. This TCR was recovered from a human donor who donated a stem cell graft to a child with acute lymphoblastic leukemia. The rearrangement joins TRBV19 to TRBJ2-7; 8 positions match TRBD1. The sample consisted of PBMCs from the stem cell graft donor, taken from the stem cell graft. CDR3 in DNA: TGTGCCAGTAGTACAGGGGACAGGTTTACCTACGAGCAGTACTTC. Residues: CASSTGDRFTYEQYF.